The 5 T cell receptor beta chains listed next were all sequenced from one sample in a study of graft-versus-host responses after intestinal transplantation. Sequencing used immunoSEQ multiplex PCR; TCRdb keeps in-frame clones, though not all of them. Of 98,000 or so clones in the sample, over 75% were seen once. These TCRs' antigens remain unknown. Sequencing was performed on unstimulated CD4+ T cells sorted from spleen or lymph node cells, taken before intestinal transplant. These receptors came from a human donor who received an intestinal transplant.

The chain is built from TRBV7-7 and TRBJ2-5; D is uncertain. The V and J ends lost 1 base and 3 bases respectively, with 9 bases between them. This CDR3 comprises 14 residues. Germline CDR1 SSHAT, CDR2 FNYEAQ (reference sequence). The CDR3 spells CASSLGAGKETQYF. DNA for the CDR3: TGTGCCAGCAGCTTAGGTGCAGGAAAAGAGACCCAGTACTTC.

V gene TRBV6-1 combines with J gene TRBJ1-1; D gene uncertain. The germline CDR1 and CDR2 sequences are MNHNS and SASEGT. CDR3 length: 12 amino acids. CDR3 nucleotides: TGTGCAAGCCAGACCATGAACACTGAAGCTTTCTTT. Protein: CASQTMNTEAFF.

This chain joins TRBV9 and TRBJ1-1; D remains unclear. The CDR3 spans 14 residues. Between the trimmed V and J ends, which lost 5 bases and 1 base, there was a span of 12 bases. From germline, CDR1 is SGDLS and CDR2 YYNGEE. DNA for the CDR3: TGTGCCAGCAGTCGGGGTGGGGAGAACACTGAAGCTTTCTTT. It translates to CASSRGGENTEAFF.

Comment on this clone: Other DNA sequences from this sample encode an identical CDR3 as well. The V gene is TRBV7-3, the J gene TRBJ2-1; a weak D match, TRBD2 (5 bases). The CDR3 loop spans 14 amino acids. The germline CDR1 and CDR2 sequences are SGHTA and FQGTGA. V was clipped by 2 bases and J by 0 bases, with 5 bases between them. The CDR3 spells CASSLRGSYNEQFF. As DNA, the CDR3 is TGTGCCAGCAGCTTACGGGGCTCCTACAATGAGCAGTTCTTC.

The rearrangement joins TRBV6-6 to TRBJ1-2, with D hard to call. Between the trimmed V and J ends, which lost 0 bases and 14 bases, there was a span of 19 bases. The CDR3 is 14 residues long. Germline CDR1 reads MNHNY; CDR2 reads SVGAGI (reference sequence). CDR3 sequence (DNA): TGTGCCAGCAGTTACTCTGGGAGGACTATGGCTAGAACCTTC. Its protein is CASSYSGRTMARTF.